This is a list of T cell receptor beta chains from one sample in a study of blood T cell repertoires in COVID-19. Generated by immunoSEQ multiplex PCR, the TCRdb table keeps only in-frame clones and is missing some. The sample contains fewer than 110,000 clones, approximately 91% of which appear only once. Sequencing used peripheral blood. The receptor set was obtained from a man aged 50 or older with acute or convalescent COVID-19. CDR3s include the opening cysteine and the closing phenylalanine or tryptophan. Each record gives: J gene, D gene, clone size, V gene, CDR3 protein, CDR3 DNA. A D gene is named only where the DNA matches it firmly. Clone size is stated in some rows and not others, as once, few, many or a class when expanded.

j_gene: TRBJ1-2
d_gene: -
abundance: -
v_gene: TRBV30
CDR3aa: CAWSFQTGKLGYTF
CDR3nt: TGTGCCTGGAGTTTCCAAACAGGGAAACTCGGCTACACCTTC

j_gene: TRBJ2-7
d_gene: -
abundance: -
v_gene: TRBV6-5
CDR3aa: CASSRPGRETYEQYF
CDR3nt: TGTGCCAGCAGTAGACCGGGACGGGAGACCTACGAGCAGTACTTC

j_gene: TRBJ1-2
d_gene: -
abundance: -
v_gene: TRBV5-5
CDR3aa: CASSLGSNYGYTF
CDR3nt: TGTGCCAGCAGCTTGGGCAGTAACTATGGCTACACCTTC

j_gene: TRBJ2-1
d_gene: -
abundance: -
v_gene: TRBV20-1
CDR3aa: CSASRSNEQFF
CDR3nt: TGCAGTGCTAGTCGTAGTAATGAGCAGTTCTTC

j_gene: TRBJ2-6
d_gene: -
abundance: -
v_gene: TRBV6-5
CDR3aa: CASSYQGASGANVLTF
CDR3nt: TGTGCCAGCAGCTACCAAGGAGCCTCTGGGGCCAACGTCCTGACTTTC

j_gene: TRBJ2-6
d_gene: -
abundance: -
v_gene: TRBV7-8
CDR3aa: CASSPRTAAGANVLTF
CDR3nt: TGTGCCAGCAGCCCTCGGACAGCCGCTGGGGCCAACGTCCTGACTTTC

j_gene: TRBJ1-5
d_gene: -
abundance: -
v_gene: TRBV6-5
CDR3aa: CASKVGGNSNQPQHF
CDR3nt: TGTGCCAGCAAGGTGGGGGGGAATAGCAATCAGCCCCAGCATTTT

j_gene: TRBJ1-2
d_gene: -
abundance: -
v_gene: TRBV4-3
CDR3aa: CASSQERGFYGYTF
CDR3nt: TGCGCCAGCAGCCAAGAAAGGGGTTTCTATGGCTACACCTTC

j_gene: TRBJ1-1
d_gene: TRBD1
abundance: -
v_gene: TRBV5-1
CDR3aa: CASSLTGGEWKAFF
CDR3nt: TGCGCCAGCAGCTTGACAGGGGGCGAGTGGAAAGCTTTCTTT

j_gene: TRBJ2-1
d_gene: -
abundance: -
v_gene: TRBV7-2
CDR3aa: CASSRQQYNEQFF
CDR3nt: TGTGCCAGTTCGAGACAGCAATACAATGAGCAGTTCTTC

j_gene: TRBJ1-2
d_gene: -
abundance: -
v_gene: TRBV19
CDR3aa: CASSIVNRFYGYTF
CDR3nt: TGTGCCAGTAGTATAGTAAACAGGTTCTATGGCTACACCTTC

j_gene: TRBJ1-6
d_gene: -
abundance: -
v_gene: TRBV5-5
CDR3aa: CASSFTQKNSPLHF
CDR3nt: TGTGCCAGCAGCTTTACCCAGAAAAATTCACCCCTCCACTTT

j_gene: TRBJ1-1
d_gene: -
abundance: -
v_gene: TRBV7-2
CDR3aa: CASSAVDIEGESEAFF
CDR3nt: TGTGCCAGCAGCGCAGTCGATATCGAGGGTGAGAGCGAAGCTTTCTTT

j_gene: TRBJ1-6
d_gene: -
abundance: -
v_gene: TRBV6-5
CDR3aa: CATGGGRNSPLHF
CDR3nt: TGTGCCACCGGGGGGGGGAGGAATTCACCCCTCCACTTT

j_gene: TRBJ1-1
d_gene: TRBD1
abundance: -
v_gene: TRBV2
CDR3aa: CASRGGQGITEAFF
CDR3nt: TGTGCCAGCAGGGGAGGACAGGGTATCACTGAAGCTTTCTTT

j_gene: TRBJ2-5
d_gene: TRBD2
abundance: few
v_gene: TRBV5-4
CDR3aa: CASSSGTSGGAGETQYF
CDR3nt: TGTGCCAGCAGCTCGGGGACTAGCGGGGGGGCAGGTGAGACCCAGTACTTC

j_gene: TRBJ1-1
d_gene: -
abundance: once
v_gene: TRBV30
CDR3aa: CAWTLRRDRGDTEAFF
CDR3nt: TGTGCCTGGACCCTCCGTAGGGATAGGGGCGACACTGAAGCTTTCTTT

j_gene: TRBJ2-2
d_gene: TRBD2
abundance: -
v_gene: TRBV5-4
CDR3aa: CASSLAGVNTGELFF
CDR3nt: TGTGCCAGCAGCTTAGCGGGGGTGAACACCGGGGAGCTGTTTTTT

j_gene: TRBJ1-2
d_gene: TRBD1
abundance: -
v_gene: TRBV15
CDR3aa: CATSRGGQGAFGYTF
CDR3nt: TGTGCCACCAGCAGAGGCGGACAGGGGGCGTTCGGCTACACCTTC

j_gene: TRBJ1-1
d_gene: -
abundance: -
v_gene: TRBV6-5
CDR3aa: CASIFAGRDTEAFF
CDR3nt: TGTGCCAGCATTTTCGCAGGGAGGGACACTGAAGCTTTCTTT

j_gene: TRBJ1-1
d_gene: -
abundance: -
v_gene: TRBV28
CDR3aa: CASSLDGRNTEAFF
CDR3nt: TGTGCCAGCAGTTTAGACGGGAGAAACACTGAAGCTTTCTTT

j_gene: TRBJ1-1
d_gene: -
abundance: -
v_gene: TRBV7-2
CDR3aa: CASSRGSGNTEAFF
CDR3nt: TGTGCCAGCAGCCGCGGGTCGGGAAACACTGAAGCTTTCTTT

j_gene: TRBJ1-5
d_gene: -
abundance: -
v_gene: TRBV6-6
CDR3aa: CASSYVPRFDQPQHF
CDR3nt: TGTGCCAGCAGTTACGTTCCGAGGTTTGATCAGCCCCAGCATTTT

j_gene: TRBJ1-2
d_gene: -
abundance: once
v_gene: TRBV2
CDR3aa: CASNTGYRWDGYTF
CDR3nt: TGTGCCAGCAATACAGGTTATAGATGGGATGGCTACACCTTC

j_gene: TRBJ2-7
d_gene: TRBD1
abundance: -
v_gene: TRBV27
CDR3aa: CASSLNQGQGVYEQYF
CDR3nt: TGTGCCAGCAGTTTAAATCAGGGACAGGGCGTCTACGAGCAGTACTTC

j_gene: TRBJ1-5
d_gene: -
abundance: -
v_gene: TRBV7-9
CDR3aa: CASSLGGRNNQPQHF
CDR3nt: TGTGCCAGCAGCTTAGGGGGGAGGAACAATCAGCCCCAGCATTTT

j_gene: TRBJ2-3
d_gene: -
abundance: -
v_gene: TRBV7-3
CDR3aa: CASSLTPGSTDTQYF
CDR3nt: TGTGCCAGCAGCTTAACGCCAGGGAGCACAGATACGCAGTATTTT

j_gene: TRBJ1-6
d_gene: -
abundance: -
v_gene: TRBV18
CDR3aa: CASSLTGVLGHNSPLHF
CDR3nt: TGTGCCAGCTCACTGACGGGAGTCCTCGGGCATAATTCACCCCTCCACTTT

j_gene: TRBJ1-5
d_gene: -
abundance: -
v_gene: TRBV7-2
CDR3aa: CASSAIPGQNQPQHF
CDR3nt: TGTGCCAGCAGCGCCATTCCGGGACAAAATCAGCCCCAGCATTTT

j_gene: TRBJ2-2
d_gene: -
abundance: -
v_gene: TRBV19
CDR3aa: CASTRGGGVGELFF
CDR3nt: TGTGCCAGTACTCGAGGAGGGGGGGTCGGGGAGCTGTTTTTT

j_gene: TRBJ2-7
d_gene: -
abundance: -
v_gene: TRBV18
CDR3aa: CASSPQTARSEQYF
CDR3nt: TGTGCCAGCTCACCACAGACAGCTCGCTCCGAGCAGTACTTC

j_gene: TRBJ2-2
d_gene: -
abundance: -
v_gene: TRBV5-4
CDR3aa: CASSLAVRGGELFF
CDR3nt: TGTGCCAGCAGCTTGGCCGTTAGGGGCGGGGAGCTGTTTTTT

j_gene: TRBJ2-5
d_gene: TRBD2
abundance: -
v_gene: TRBV11-2
CDR3aa: CASSLEAGGQPETQYF
CDR3nt: TGTGCCAGCAGCTTAGAAGCGGGGGGCCAACCAGAGACCCAGTACTTC

j_gene: TRBJ2-4
d_gene: -
abundance: -
v_gene: TRBV11-3
CDR3aa: CASSLSRGKNIQYF
CDR3nt: TGTGCCAGCAGCTTATCGAGGGGGAAAAACATTCAGTACTTC

j_gene: TRBJ2-7
d_gene: -
abundance: -
v_gene: TRBV3-1/TRBV3-2
CDR3aa: CASSPIRGARYEQYF
CDR3nt: TGTGCCAGCAGCCCTATCCGGGGGGCGCGGTACGAGCAGTACTTC

j_gene: TRBJ1-1
d_gene: -
abundance: -
v_gene: TRBV7-2
CDR3aa: CASSPDSYTEAFF
CDR3nt: TGTGCCAGCAGCCCTGACAGTTACACTGAAGCTTTCTTT

j_gene: TRBJ1-1
d_gene: TRBD1
abundance: -
v_gene: TRBV6-1
CDR3aa: CASSEDRGRTEAFF
CDR3nt: TGTGCCAGCAGTGAGGACAGGGGGCGAACTGAAGCTTTCTTT

j_gene: TRBJ1-5
d_gene: -
abundance: -
v_gene: TRBV28
CDR3aa: CASSHGQQSKPQHF
CDR3nt: TGTGCCAGCAGTCATGGACAGCAATCGAAGCCCCAGCATTTT

j_gene: TRBJ2-5
d_gene: -
abundance: -
v_gene: TRBV6-5
CDR3aa: CASRTGVTVQETQYF
CDR3nt: TGTGCCAGCAGAACCGGGGTTACGGTACAAGAGACCCAGTACTTC

j_gene: TRBJ2-2
d_gene: -
abundance: -
v_gene: TRBV12-3/TRBV12-4
CDR3aa: CATSRGTGELFF
CDR3nt: TGTGCCACCTCGCGCGGCACCGGGGAGCTGTTTTTT

j_gene: TRBJ1-2
d_gene: -
abundance: -
v_gene: TRBV5-1
CDR3aa: CASSQQPQELGYGYTF
CDR3nt: TGCGCCAGCAGCCAACAGCCTCAGGAACTAGGCTATGGCTACACCTTC

j_gene: TRBJ2-3
d_gene: TRBD2
abundance: -
v_gene: TRBV18
CDR3aa: CASSQTSGGLDTQYF
CDR3nt: TGTGCCAGCTCACAGACTAGCGGGGGGTTGGATACGCAGTATTTT